This record covers a single TCR beta chain. Within the sample, other DNA sequences also encode this same CDR3. This entry belongs to a study of Tregs in tolerant kidney transplant recipients. Germline CDR1 KGHSH, CDR2 LQKENI. The CDR3 runs to 14 residues. V was shortened by 3 bases and J by 0 bases, with 8 bases between the two germline ends. Related graft donors supplied nonmyeloablative bone marrow transplants, and mixed chimerism was transient. Only in-frame clones appear in the TCRdb table, and some are missing; sequencing was by immunoSEQ multiplex PCR. The sample has tens of thousands of clones; around 87% are singletons.

The rearrangement uses TRBV18 and TRBJ1-2; possibly TRBD1 for D (5 bases). Source: CD4+ T cells from blood (PBMCs), taken 6 months after the transplant. This clonotype was sampled from a human patient who received a combined kidney and bone marrow transplant. T cells may partly derive from the graft donor. The CDR3 DNA sequence: TGTGCCAGCTCACCGTCGGGGGCTAACTATGGCTACACCTTC. Amino acids: CASSPSGANYGYTF.